This T cell receptor beta chain was observed in a study of T-cell memory formation after mild COVID-19 (dated by TCRdb to about 2021). Looking at the study overall: Most TCR sequence clusters were specific to one of the two donors. Longitudinal TCRalpha and TCRbeta repertoire sequencing tracked T-cell clones expanding and contracting after mild COVID-19 in two donors. Two young, previously healthy adult volunteers made up the cohort, one male and one female. General findings and caveats noted by the study authors: SARS-CoV-2 specificity of the second-wave clones peaking on day 37 was not confirmed. Some responding clones were found in pre-infection memory, which suggests that pre-existing cross-reactive memory T cells took part in the SARS-CoV-2 response. Only a couple of mild cases were covered by the study, and larger cohorts that include severe cases with pre-infection samples were considered necessary. Contracting CD4+ clones appeared mostly in the CM and EM memory subsets, whereas CD8+ clones were enriched in EMRA. Clones contracting from day 15 to 85 had balanced CD4/CD8 phenotypes, while a second wave expanding from day 15 to 37 was biased towards CD4+.

In this sample, this clonotype turned up a few times. Its antigen remains unidentified. No base-level quality is on record; no much larger clone is a single base apart. Instrument used: Illumina NovaSeq 6000. cDNA libraries for TCRalpha and TCRbeta were prepared by 5'RACE using constant-segment primers, with sample barcodes and unique molecular identifiers added. Trizol reagent was used to extract RNA from every sample. Libraries were amplified in two PCR steps, with a second sample barcode and Illumina TruSeq adapters added in the second step. Sequencing of libraries was performed on an Illumina NovaSeq with 2 x 150 bp paired-end reads. The authors' analysis ran thus. The reads were demultiplexed and collapsed into UMI-guided consensus sequences using migec v1.2.7. Using mixcr v2.1.11, the UMI consensuses were aligned to TRA and TRB V and J templates and assembled into clonotypes. Clonotypes were classified as expanded or contracted when called significant by both edgeR and NoisET, with noise models trained on biological replicates. For edgeR calls, the thresholds were a false discovery rate-adjusted p below 0.01 and a log2 fold-change of 1. As an exploratory analysis of dynamics, max-normalized trajectories of the 1000 most abundant clonotypes were examined with PCA combined with hierarchical clustering. Separately sequenced CD4+ and CD8+ repertoires were used to assign the CD4 or CD8 phenotype of responding clones. Clones were called with MiXCR by TCRdb after fastp trimmed the public reads at Q25, and only in-frame beta chains were retained. Rows with a matching CDR3 protein are joined into one entry that keeps the most common DNA and genes. These V and J calls rely on TCRdb rather than the paper's analysis. This sample comprises 200,000 to 250,000 distinct CDR3 sequences, about 16% of them detected only once. The leading ten clones occupy about 3.5% of the sample.

Ficoll-Paque density gradient centrifugation was the method used to isolate PBMCs. The germline V gene encodes CDR1 MGHRA and CDR2 YSYEKL. The junction shows trimming of 1 base on V and 5 bases on J, and the gene matches do not reach 2 bases of it. The CDR3 sequence holds 16 residues, the cysteine and phenylalanine included. Of the read, only the CDR3 DNA is kept; its 48 bases are in frame from base 1. The receptor was derived from a man aged 18 to 30 who had mild COVID-19 (a few samples of this study predate the infection). The sample titles of this study are shuffled in the database, so cell type and time point are left out; the donor was told from shared clones. Sequencing input: PBMCs or a T cell subset sorted from them (not recorded which). The chain joins TRBV4-1 to TRBJ1-6; the junction holds 10 bases that match TRBD1. The nucleotides read TGCGCCAGCAGCCAAGGACAGGGGGCAGATAATTCACCCCTCCACTTT. Its amino acids are CASSQGQGADNSPLHF.